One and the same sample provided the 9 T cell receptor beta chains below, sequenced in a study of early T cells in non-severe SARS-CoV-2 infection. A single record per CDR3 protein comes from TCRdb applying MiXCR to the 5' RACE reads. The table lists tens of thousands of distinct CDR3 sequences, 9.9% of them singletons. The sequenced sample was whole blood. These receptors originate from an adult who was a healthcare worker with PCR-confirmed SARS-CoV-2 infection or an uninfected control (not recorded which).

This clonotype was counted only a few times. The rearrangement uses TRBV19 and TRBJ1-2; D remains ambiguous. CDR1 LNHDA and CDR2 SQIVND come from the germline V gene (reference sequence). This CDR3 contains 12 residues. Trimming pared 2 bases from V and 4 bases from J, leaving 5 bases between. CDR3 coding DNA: TGTGCCAGTAGTATAATCGGCTATGGCTACACCTTC. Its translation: CASSIIGYGYTF.

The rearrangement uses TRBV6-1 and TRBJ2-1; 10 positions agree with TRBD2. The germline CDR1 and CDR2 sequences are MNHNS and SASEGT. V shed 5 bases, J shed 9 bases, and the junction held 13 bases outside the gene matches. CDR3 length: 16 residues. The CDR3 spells CASSPKRGGSVSEQFF. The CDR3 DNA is TGTGCCAGCAGTCCAAAGCGGGGGGGCTCCGTGAGTGAGCAGTTCTTC.

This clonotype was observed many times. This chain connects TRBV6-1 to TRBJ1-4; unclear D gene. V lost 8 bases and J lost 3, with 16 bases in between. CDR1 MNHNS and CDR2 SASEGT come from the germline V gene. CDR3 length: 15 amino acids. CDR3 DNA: TGTGCCAGCCGCCTCACCCCAATAGCTAATGAAAAACTGTTTTTT. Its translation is CASRLTPIANEKLFF.

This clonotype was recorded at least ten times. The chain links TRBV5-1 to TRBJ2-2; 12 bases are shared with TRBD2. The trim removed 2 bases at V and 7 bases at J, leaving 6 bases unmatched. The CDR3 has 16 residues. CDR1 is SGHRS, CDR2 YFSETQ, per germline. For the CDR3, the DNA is TGCGCCAGCAGCTTCGGACTAGCGGGGACGCTCGGGGAGCTGTTTTTT. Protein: CASSFGLAGTLGELFF.

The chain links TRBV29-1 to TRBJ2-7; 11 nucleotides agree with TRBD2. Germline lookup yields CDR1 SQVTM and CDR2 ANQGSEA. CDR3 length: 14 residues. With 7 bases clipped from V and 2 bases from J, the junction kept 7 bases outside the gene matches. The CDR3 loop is CSASTSGAPYEQYF. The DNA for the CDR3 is TGCAGCGCCTCGACTAGCGGGGCCCCCTACGAGCAGTACTTC.

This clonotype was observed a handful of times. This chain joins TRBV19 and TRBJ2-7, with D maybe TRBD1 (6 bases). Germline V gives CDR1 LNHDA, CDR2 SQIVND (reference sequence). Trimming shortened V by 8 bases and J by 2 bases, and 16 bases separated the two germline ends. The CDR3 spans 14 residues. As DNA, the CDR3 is TGTGCCAGTTTCACGGGACAACCCACCTACGAGCAGTACTTC. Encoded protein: CASFTGQPTYEQYF.

The CDR3 spells CASSEAQRWYGYTF. The CDR3 DNA sequence: TGCGCCAGCAGTGAGGCCCAGAGATGGTATGGCTACACCTTC. The chain couples TRBV10-2 to TRBJ1-2, with D unclear. This CDR3 comprises 14 residues. V lost 2 bases and J lost 5, with 12 bases in between. Germline CDR1 is WSHSY and CDR2 is SAAADI.

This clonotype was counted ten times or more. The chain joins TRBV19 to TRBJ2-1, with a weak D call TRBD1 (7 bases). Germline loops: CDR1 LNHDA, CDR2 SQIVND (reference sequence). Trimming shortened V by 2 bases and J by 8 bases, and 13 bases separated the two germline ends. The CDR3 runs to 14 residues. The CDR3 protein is CASSISSRGDEQFF. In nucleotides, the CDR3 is TGTGCCAGTAGTATATCCTCCAGGGGGGATGAGCAGTTCTTC. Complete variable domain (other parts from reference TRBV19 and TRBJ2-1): DGGITQSPKYLFRKEGQNVTLSCEQNLNHDAMYWYRQDPGQGLRLIYYSQIVNDFQKGDIAEGYSVSREKKESFPLTVTSAQKNPTAFYLCASSISSRGDEQFFGPGTRLTVL.

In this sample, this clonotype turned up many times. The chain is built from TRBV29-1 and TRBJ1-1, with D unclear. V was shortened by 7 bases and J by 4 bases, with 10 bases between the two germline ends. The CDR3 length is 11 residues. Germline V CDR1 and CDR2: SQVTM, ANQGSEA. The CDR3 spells CSAALSTEAFF. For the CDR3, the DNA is TGCAGCGCCGCCTTGTCCACTGAAGCTTTCTTT.